Below, 7 T cell receptor beta chains from the same sample are listed, as sequenced in a study of shared clonotypes between healthy human individuals. Some clones are missing from TCRdb's copy, which holds only in-frame ones; the method was immunoSEQ multiplex PCR. The sample comprises roughly 2.5 million clones, roughly nine tenths of which are singletons, and over 0.12% rests with the top ten. The sample comprised naive CD4+ T cells sorted from blood. Subset in this sample: CD45RA+ positively selected. Source of these receptors: a man aged 18-30 years in good health.

The CDR3 is CASSPNSKIKPQHF. The CDR3 region has the DNA TGTGCCAGCAGTCCTAACAGTAAAATCAAGCCCCAGCATTTT. The rearrangement links TRBV28 to TRBJ1-5; D unresolved. This CDR3 comprises 14 residues. V was clipped by 5 bases and J by 8 bases, with 16 bases between them. Germline V CDR1 and CDR2: MDHEN, SYDVKM.

The V gene is TRBV10-3, the J gene TRBJ2-5, with D perhaps TRBD1 or TRBD2 (5 bases each). The DNA end favors TRBJ2-7, so the J call may be wrong. The CDR3 consists of 13 residues. CDR1 and CDR2 (germline): ENHRY, SYGVKD. CDR3 residues: CAINRDLRDEQYF. CDR3 nucleotide sequence: TGTGCCATCAACCGGGACCTCCGGGACGAGCAGTACTTC.

This chain connects TRBV6-1 to TRBJ2-5; D is tentatively TRBD1 or TRBD2 (5 bases each). V shed 3 bases and J shed 2 bases, with 10 bases lying between them. This CDR3 contains 14 residues. From germline, CDR1 is MNHNS and CDR2 SASEGT. Here the CDR3 reads CASSEGPQQETQYF. Here the CDR3 DNA reads TGTGCCAGCAGTGAGGGACCGCAGCAAGAGACCCAGTACTTC.

The J gene is TRBJ2-2, the V gene TRBV7-3, with D perhaps matching TRBD1 or TRBD2 (6 bases each). The CDR3 is made up of 14 amino acids. The V end lost 4 bases, the J end lost 7 bases, and 13 bases lay between the germline ends. The germline V gene has CDR1 SGHTA and CDR2 FQGTGA. Here the CDR3 reads CASSSYREVGELFF. The CDR3 region has the DNA TGTGCCAGCAGCTCCTACAGGGAGGTCGGGGAGCTGTTTTTT.

The chain carries TRBV14 and TRBJ2-5, with 10 nucleotides matching TRBD2. The germline V gene has CDR1 SGHDN and CDR2 FVKESK. The CDR3 covers 16 residues. The V and J ends lost 0 bases and 9 bases, in that order; junction bases with no gene match: 10. The CDR3, as DNA: TGTGCCAGCAGCCAAGAAGTAGCGGGGGGCGCCTTGGCCCAGTACTTC. It translates to CASSQEVAGGALAQYF. The entire variable domain, with the rest obtained from reference TRBV14 and TRBJ2-5, is as follows: EAGVTQFPSHSVIEKGQTVTLRCDPISGHDNLYWYRRVMGKEIKFLLHFVKESKQDESGMPNNRFLAERTGGTYSTLKVQPAELEDSGVYFCASSQEVAGGALAQYFGPGTRLLVL.

V usage is TRBV28 and J usage is TRBJ1-5; 10 positions match TRBD1. The CDR3 extends over 17 amino acids. The germline V gene has CDR1 MDHEN and CDR2 SYDVKM. With 6 bases clipped from V and 4 bases from J, the junction kept 12 bases outside the gene matches. CDR3 region: CASRTVGQGGNNQPQHF. Here the CDR3 DNA reads TGTGCCAGCAGAACCGTTGGACAGGGGGGGAATAATCAGCCCCAGCATTTT.

The chain carries TRBV14 and TRBJ2-7, with D unclear. The CDR3 covers 13 residues. The ends were cut back, 5 bases at V and 6 bases at J, with 14 bases in the middle. The germline V gene has CDR1 SGHDN and CDR2 FVKESK. The CDR3 spells CASSNRGKGEQYF. The CDR3 DNA is TGTGCCAGCAGCAATAGAGGTAAGGGCGAGCAGTACTTC. Full variable domain (rest looked up from reference TRBV14 and TRBJ2-7): EAGVTQFPSHSVIEKGQTVTLRCDPISGHDNLYWYRRVMGKEIKFLLHFVKESKQDESGMPNNRFLAERTGGTYSTLKVQPAELEDSGVYFCASSNRGKGEQYFGPGTRLTVT.